This T cell receptor beta chain derives from a study of shared clonotypes between healthy human individuals. General study findings and limits: Few donors limited the genetic and exposure-history diversity represented.

The V and J ends lost 7 bases and 0 bases respectively, with 9 bases between them. This CDR3 comprises 13 residues. The germline V gene has CDR1 MDHEN and CDR2 SYDVKM. Unsorted PBMC contributed 250 to 300 ng DNA, tens of thousands of T cell genomes, to each replicate PCR. In the original workflow: ImmunoSEQ supplied junction-only sequences lacking quality scores, so filtering was different. Profiling relied on immunoSEQ multiplex PCR, and the TCRdb table lists in-frame clones only, not all of them. The V and J calls and the clone size are those of that table, but D and trimming were determined from the DNA. The sample lists about 520,000 clones; roughly 80% were seen once. Each sample came from a Caucasian adult donor living in Nashville, Tennessee. With regard to this clone: Its antigen is undetermined.

The sequenced sample was PBMCs. The chain is built from TRBV28 and TRBJ1-1, with D unresolved. The TCR was taken from a woman in her thirties or forties in good health. Some clones in this sample may be carry-over from other donors' samples. CDR3: CASTALMNTEAFF. CDR3 nucleotides: TGTGCCAGCACCGCACTCATGAACACTGAAGCTTTCTTT.